One sample yielded the 20 T cell receptor beta chains listed below, sequenced in a study of blood T cell repertoires in COVID-19. Here immunoSEQ multiplex PCR was the method, and the copy in TCRdb shows in-frame clones only, minus some. This table has some 110,000 clones, around 74% appearing once. Sequences were obtained from peripheral blood. The receptor set was obtained from a woman aged 70-85 years with acute or convalescent COVID-19.

The genes are TRBV10-1 and TRBJ1-1; 10 bases are shared with TRBD1. The CDR3 length is 17 residues. V gave up 2 bases and J gave up 1 base; unmatched junction bases: 7. The germline V gene has CDR1 WNHNN and CDR2 SYGVQD (reference sequence). CDR3 amino acids: CASSEDRGPPTNTEAFF. CDR3 DNA: TGCGCCAGCAGTGAGGACAGGGGGCCGCCTACGAACACTGAAGCTTTCTTT.

This clone showed up just once. The chain couples TRBV2 to TRBJ2-1, with TRBD2 identical over 9 bases. From germline, CDR1 is SNHLY and CDR2 FYNNEI. The CDR3 covers 18 residues. V lost 5 bases, J lost 1 base, and 12 bases stayed unmatched. CDR3 protein: CASSPRRGGAGSYNEQFF. The CDR3 coding sequence is TGTGCCAGCAGTCCTCGTCGCGGGGGGGCGGGTTCCTACAATGAGCAGTTCTTC. Full variable domain (rest looked up from reference TRBV2 and TRBJ2-1): EPEVTQTPSHQVTQMGQEVILRCVPISNHLYFYWYRQILGQKVEFLVSFYNNEISEKSEIFDDQFSVERPDGSNFTLKIRSTKLEDSAMYFCASSPRRGGAGSYNEQFFGPGTRLTVL.

CDR3: CASSLDRDQPQHF. Here the CDR3 DNA reads TGTGCCAGCAGCTTGGACAGGGATCAGCCCCAGCATTTT. This rearrangement joins TRBV5-5 to TRBJ1-5; the D gene is possibly TRBD1 (6 bases). Trimming stripped 0 bases from V and 5 bases from J, with 6 bases between. Germline V lookup: CDR1 SGHKS, CDR2 YYEKEE (reference sequence). The CDR3 totals 13 residues.

The chain carries TRBV30 and TRBJ1-3; D is ambiguous. Germline V CDR1 and CDR2: GTSNPN, SVGIG (reference sequence). This CDR3 spans 13 amino acids. Trimming took 1 base from V and 4 from J, leaving 8 bases between them. This CDR3 reads CAWSDSQGNTIYF. CDR3 DNA: TGTGCCTGGAGTGATTCACAGGGAAACACCATATATTTT.

This chain joins TRBV7-9 and TRBJ1-5, with TRBD1 matching 8 bases. The germline CDR1 and CDR2 sequences are SEHNR and FQNEAQ (reference sequence). With 6 bases clipped from V and 3 bases from J, the junction kept 10 bases outside the gene matches. The CDR3 runs 16 residues. In DNA form, the CDR3 reads TGTGCCAGCAGTGATATCCGGACAGGGCTCAATCAGCCCCAGCATTTT. It is translated as CASSDIRTGLNQPQHF. Looking up the rest from reference TRBV7-9 and TRBJ1-5 gives the full variable domain: DTGVSQNPRHKITKRGQNVTFRCDPISEHNRLYWYRQTLGQGPEFLTYFQNEAQLEKSRLLSDRFSAERPKGSFSTLEIQRTEQGDSAMYLCASSDIRTGLNQPQHFGDGTRLSIL.

This clone was counted between two and nine times. This chain joins TRBV6-6 and TRBJ1-5; TRBD1 might be the D (5 bases). CDR3 length: 13 amino acids. Trimming took off 5 bases at V and 9 bases at J, with 14 bases between the two ends. Germline loops: CDR1 MNHNY, CDR2 SVGAGI (reference sequence). CDR3 amino acids: CASSKGRGGPQHF. Here the CDR3 DNA reads TGTGCCAGCAGTAAAGGACGGGGGGGGCCCCAGCATTTT.

The genes are TRBV21-1 and TRBJ2-1; TRBD2, the table's D call, was not compared with the DNA. TRBV21-1 is annotated as a pseudogene. The CDR3 runs to 16 residues. The CDR3 coding sequence is TGTGCCAGCAGCAAAGGACTAGCGGGGGGGTACAATGAGCAGTTCTTC. It encodes CASSKGLAGGYNEQFF.

The V gene is TRBV19, the J gene TRBJ1-3; 7 bases are shared with TRBD1. V gave up 9 bases and J gave up 2 bases; unmatched junction bases: 10. The germline V gene encodes CDR1 LNHDA and CDR2 SQIVND (reference sequence). The CDR3 extends over 15 amino acids. The CDR3 region has the DNA TGTGCCAGCACCCTTTGGGGACAGACTGGAAACACCATATATTTT. Protein: CASTLWGQTGNTIYF. Looking up the rest from reference TRBV19 and TRBJ1-3 gives the full variable domain: DGGITQSPKYLFRKEGQNVTLSCEQNLNHDAMYWYRQDPGQGLRLIYYSQIVNDFQKGDIAEGYSVSREKKESFPLTVTSAQKNPTAFYLCASTLWGQTGNTIYFGEGSWLTVV.

A word on this clone: Germline is not matched at one junction end, which may reflect a read error. The rearrangement joins TRBV28 to TRBJ2-7, with a tentative D call TRBD1 (5 bases). Germline V gives CDR1 MDHEN, CDR2 SYDVKM. This CDR3 has 13 amino acids. This CDR3 is CASTLTGSYEQYF. The CDR3 DNA follows: TGTGCCAGCACTTTAACAGGTTCCTACGAGCAGTACTTC.

This clone was found once. The genes are TRBV3-1 (or the pseudogene TRBV3-2) and TRBJ2-7; 9 bases align to TRBD1. The V segment lost 0 bases and the J segment 0 bases; nucleotides outside the gene matches: 6. The CDR3 sequence is 17 residues long. Germline lookup yields CDR1 LGHDT and CDR2 YNNKEL (reference sequence). CDR3 sequence reads: CASSQELGTGSSYEQYF. The CDR3 nucleotides are TGTGCCAGCAGCCAAGAATTGGGGACAGGGAGCTCCTACGAGCAGTACTTC.

This clone was detected only a few times. The V and J genes are TRBV15 and TRBJ2-7; maybe TRBD1 (5 bases). The CDR3 has 13 residues. Germline-derived CDR1 and CDR2 are LNHNV and YYDKDF (reference sequence). V lost 0 bases, J lost 4 bases, and 7 bases lay in between. CDR3 residues: CATSRDAGYEQYF. The CDR3 nucleotides are TGTGCCACCAGCAGAGATGCAGGGTACGAGCAGTACTTC.

This clone showed up many times. CDR3 bases: TGCGCCAGCTTGCGCGGTCGGGGGGGCCGGGGGGGGGAGCAGTACTTC. Protein sequence: CASLRGRGGRGGEQYF. The gene calls are TRBV5-1 and TRBJ2-7, with 8 nucleotides matching TRBD2. The junction had 19 bases not matched to a gene; V was cut back by 7 bases and J by 7 bases. In germline, CDR1 is SGHRS, CDR2 YFSETQ. The CDR3 is 16 amino acids.

This chain uses TRBV6-5 with TRBJ1-2; TRBD1 matches at 8 bases. The CDR3 extends over 13 amino acids. Trimming removed 8 bases from V and 2 bases from J; junction bases left unmatched: 4. Looked up from germline, CDR1 is MNHEY and CDR2 is SVGAGI. The CDR3 here is CASLQGANYGYTF. CDR3 nucleotide sequence: TGTGCCAGCCTGCAGGGGGCGAACTATGGCTACACCTTC.

The genes are TRBV5-1 and TRBJ1-4; D not certain. Trimming removed 4 bases at V and 8 bases at J, with 15 bases between. The germline CDR1 and CDR2 sequences are SGHRS and YFSETQ. CDR3 size: 14 residues. CDR3 residues: CASSPRISGEKLFF. The CDR3 nucleotides read TGCGCCAGCAGCCCCAGGATATCTGGGGAAAAACTGTTTTTT.

The gene calls are TRBV13 and TRBJ2-5, with 8 nucleotides matching TRBD2. CDR1 is PRHDT, CDR2 FYEKMQ, per germline (reference sequence). The CDR3 extends over 14 amino acids. J was trimmed by 5 bases and V by 5 bases; bases with no gene match: 7. The chain's CDR3 is CASSLERGRETQYF. The CDR3 nucleotides are TGTGCCAGCAGCCTGGAGCGGGGGAGGGAGACCCAGTACTTC.

This rearrangement joins TRBV3-1 (or the pseudogene TRBV3-2) to TRBJ2-1; 9 bases match TRBD2. The germline CDR1 and CDR2 sequences are LGHDT and YNNKEL (reference sequence). The V segment lost 1 base and the J segment 0 bases; nucleotides outside the gene matches: 13. The CDR3 totals 20 residues. CDR3 DNA sequence: TGTGCCAGCAGCCAAGGGTTTAGCGGGGGCCGTTTTAGCTCCTACAATGAGCAGTTCTTC. It translates to CASSQGFSGGRFSSYNEQFF.

The chain links TRBV21-1 to TRBJ2-7; the listed D gene, TRBD1, was not tested against the DNA. TRBV21-1 is a known pseudogene. This CDR3 contains 15 residues. The CDR3 nucleotides are TGTGCCAGCACGTACAGTCCTTATCCGGCGTGGGAGCAGTACTTC. As protein: CASTYSPYPAWEQYF.

The rearrangement links TRBV5-4 to TRBJ2-5; 7 bases are shared with TRBD1. This CDR3 spans 14 amino acids. Germline values: CDR1 SGHNT, CDR2 YYREEE (reference sequence). V lost 4 bases to trimming and J lost 4 bases; unmatched junction nucleotides: 7. The CDR3 region has the DNA TGTGCCAGCAGCGTTCAGACAGGGACAGAGACCCAGTACTTC. Its translation: CASSVQTGTETQYF.

The chain has TRBV7-6 and TRBJ2-1, with TRBD2 matching over 8 bases. Germline lookup yields CDR1 SGHVS and CDR2 FNYEAQ. CDR3 size: 15 residues. Trimming at V came to 5 bases and at J to 0 bases, leaving 3 bases not matched to a gene. The CDR3 reads CASSVSGSSYNEQFF. The CDR3 bases are TGTGCCAGCAGCGTGAGCGGGAGCTCCTACAATGAGCAGTTCTTC.

V gene TRBV5-6 combines with J gene TRBJ1-2; D remains ambiguous. Germline V gene sequence: CDR1 SGHDT, CDR2 YYEEEE. This CDR3 is 14 amino acids long. V lost 0 bases, J lost 0 bases, and 6 bases lay in between. CDR3 sequence: CASSLGGTNYGYTF. The CDR3 DNA reads as TGTGCCAGCAGCTTGGGAGGGACTAACTATGGCTACACCTTC.